One and the same sample provided the 7 T cell receptor beta chains below, sequenced in a study of identical twins. TCRdb ran MiXCR on the 5' RACE reads and lists one entry per CDR3 protein. Of roughly 290,000 distinct CDR3 sequences detected, just under 9.5% appear once; the ten largest clones hold roughly 7%. The same data also went into a second study, on yellow fever vaccine responses in identical twins.

The sequenced sample consisted of CD8+ T cells sorted from blood. The receptor source for this set is a woman aged 18-35 years in good health.

This clonotype came up a few times. This chain links TRBV7-9 with TRBJ2-1; TRBD2 agrees at 11 bases. Germline V CDR1 and CDR2: SEHNR, FQNEAQ (reference sequence). This CDR3 has 15 residues. Germline trimming cut 9 bases from V and 10 bases from J; bases unmatched to any gene: 14. The CDR3 here is CARRPLAGGVGEQFF. DNA of the CDR3: TGTGCCAGAAGGCCTCTAGCGGGGGGTGTTGGAGAGCAGTTCTTC.

This clonotype was counted ten times or more. This sequence joins TRBV6-1 and TRBJ2-2; TRBD1 matches at 8 bases. Germline CDR1 and CDR2: MNHNS and SASEGT. V lost 8 bases and J lost 3; bases outside the gene matches: 5. The CDR3 runs to 14 residues. The CDR3 loop reads CASGQGADTGELFF. The DNA for the CDR3 is TGTGCCAGCGGGCAGGGGGCGGACACCGGGGAGCTGTTTTTT.

This clonotype was picked up a small number of times. The chain employs TRBV6-2 or TRBV6-3 and TRBJ2-1; TRBD2 agrees at 8 bases. The CDR3 length is 12 residues. With V trimmed by 6 bases and J by 7 bases, 2 bases remained unmatched. The V gene's germline CDR1 is MNHEY and CDR2 SVGEGT. CDR3 bases: TGTGCCAGCAGGACTAGCGCAAATGAGCAGTTCTTC. Amino acids: CASRTSANEQFF.

This clonotype occurred many times. The V and J genes are TRBV12-3 or TRBV12-4 and TRBJ2-5; D gene ambiguous. Trimming removed 4 bases at V and 1 base at J, with 1 base between. The CDR3 runs to 11 residues. The CDR3 loop reads CASSSQETQYF. CDR3 in DNA: TGTGCCAGCAGTTCCCAAGAGACCCAGTACTTC.

The chain is built from TRBV13 and TRBJ2-7; 8 nucleotides agree with TRBD2. Germline CDR1 and CDR2: PRHDT and FYEKMQ (reference sequence). V lost 7 bases and J lost 6; bases outside the gene matches: 11. The length of the CDR3 is 14 residues. CDR3 DNA: TGTGCCAGCACCCTTGGGGGACTAGGGGGCGAGCAGTACTTC. Translating it yields CASTLGGLGGEQYF.

This clonotype was seen many times. The chain carries TRBV6-1 and TRBJ2-7, with 9 bases lining up with TRBD1. Per the germline V gene, CDR1 is MNHNS and CDR2 is SASEGT. The CDR3 length is 14 residues. The V gene end was trimmed by 6 bases and the J gene end by 3 bases; junction bases not matched to a gene: 6. CDR3 DNA: TGTGCCAGCAGGCCGGGACAGGGTGGCTACGAGCAGTACTTC. Its translation is CASRPGQGGYEQYF.

This clonotype was recorded many times. The rearrangement links TRBV12-3 or TRBV12-4 to TRBJ1-1; possibly TRBD1 for D (5 bases). The CDR3 has 12 amino acids. The V and J ends lost 4 bases and 10 bases respectively, with 13 bases between them. The CDR3 is CASSSEGLGAFF. The CDR3 DNA reads as TGTGCCAGCAGTTCCGAGGGGCTTGGAGCTTTCTTT.